A selection of T cell receptor beta chains follows, all from one sample in a study of blood T cell repertoires in COVID-19. Clones were sequenced by immunoSEQ multiplex PCR, and TCRdb holds only the in-frame ones, with some missing. The profile shows roughly 350,000 clones, approximately 89% of them singletons. The specimen sequenced was peripheral blood. Source of these receptors: a woman aged 30 to 39 with COVID-19, enrolled during active disease. Each CDR3 is given with its conserved first and last residue. D genes are given only for firm matches. Rows give clone size only sometimes, using once, few, many, or a class for an expanded clone.

j_call v_call d_call clone_size cdr3_aa cdr3_nt
TRBJ1-5 TRBV10-3 NA few CAISDGSTQPQHF TGTGCCATCAGTGATGGTAGTACCCAGCCCCAGCATTTT
TRBJ2-1 TRBV19 NA NA CASSIAWQGGFNEQFF TGTGCCAGTAGTATAGCTTGGCAGGGGGGTTTTAATGAGCAGTTCTTC
TRBJ1-1 TRBV4-2 NA NA CASSQDGGLGGNTEAFF TGTGCCAGCAGCCAAGATGGGGGATTGGGGGGGAACACTGAAGCTTTCTTT
TRBJ2-1 TRBV18 NA NA CASSQLPPIPSAELYNEQFF TGTGCCAGCTCACAACTACCCCCCATCCCTAGCGCAGAACTCTACAATGAGCAGTTCTTC
TRBJ1-2 TRBV5-8 TRBD1 NA CASSLDRVNYGYTF TGTGCCAGCAGCTTAGACAGGGTGAACTATGGCTACACCTTC
TRBJ2-3 TRBV20-1 TRBD2 NA CSASRSSGRADTQYF TGCAGTGCTAGTAGGAGTAGCGGGAGGGCAGATACGCAGTATTTT
TRBJ1-5 TRBV28 TRBD1 NA CASSLQLQGTQPQHF TGTGCCAGCAGTTTACAATTACAGGGGACTCAGCCCCAGCATTTT
TRBJ2-7 TRBV30 TRBD2 NA CAWSGTSGFYEQYF TGTGCCTGGAGTGGGACTAGCGGTTTCTACGAGCAGTACTTC
TRBJ1-2 TRBV28 NA NA CASSKDGWGYTF TGTGCCAGCAGTAAAGACGGGTGGGGCTACACCTTC
TRBJ2-2 TRBV7-2 TRBD1 once CASSSRVGLQGTGELFF TGTGCCAGCAGCTCTCGCGTGGGGCTACAGGGGACCGGGGAGCTGTTTTTT
TRBJ2-7 TRBV6-5 TRBD1 NA CASSLTRGLGHEQYF TGTGCCAGCAGCCTGACCAGGGGGCTTGGCCACGAGCAGTACTTC
TRBJ2-7 TRBV5-1 NA NA CASWAGDEQYF TGCGCCAGCTGGGCAGGGGACGAGCAGTACTTC
TRBJ1-2 TRBV7-2 NA NA CASSLSGATIDGYTF TGTGCCAGCAGCTTATCAGGGGCCACCATAGATGGCTACACCTTC
TRBJ2-5 TRBV11-2 TRBD2 NA CASSFGLAPGETQYF TGTGCCAGCAGCTTTGGACTAGCCCCGGGTGAGACCCAGTACTTC
TRBJ2-5 TRBV5-4 TRBD2 NA CASRVKRERGETQYF TGTGCCAGCAGGGTTAAGCGGGAGAGGGGGGAGACCCAGTACTTC
TRBJ2-5 TRBV7-9 TRBD1 NA CASSLPGTGMLETQYF TGTGCCAGCAGCCTCCCCGGGACAGGGATGTTAGAGACCCAGTACTTC
TRBJ1-2 TRBV2 TRBD1 NA CASNADRAYGYTF TGTGCCAGCAATGCAGACAGGGCCTATGGCTACACCTTC
TRBJ1-1 TRBV10-2 TRBD1 NA CASSVDRVNTEAFF TGCGCCAGCAGTGTTGACAGGGTGAACACTGAAGCTTTCTTT
TRBJ1-4 TRBV7-6 NA once CASSDAAFEKLFF TGTGCCAGCAGCGACGCGGCTTTTGAAAAACTGTTTTTT
TRBJ1-2 TRBV10-3 NA NA CAISESRGNYGYTF TGTGCCATCAGTGAGTCGAGGGGGAACTATGGCTACACCTTC
TRBJ2-1 TRBV6-6 NA NA CASSSLVRETYNEQFF TGTGCCAGCAGTTCTTTGGTGAGGGAGACCTACAATGAGCAGTTCTTC
TRBJ1-1 TRBV28 TRBD1 NA CASSFIDRGVEAFF TGTGCCAGCAGTTTTATCGACAGGGGGGTGGAAGCTTTCTTT
TRBJ2-2 TRBV9 TRBD2 NA CASSGGTSGTGELFF TGTGCCAGCAGCGGGGGGACTAGCGGTACCGGGGAGCTGTTTTTT
TRBJ2-7 TRBV19 TRBD1 NA CASSTIHQGAILYEQYF TGTGCCAGTAGTACAATACACCAGGGGGCAATTCTCTACGAGCAGTACTTC
TRBJ2-1 TRBV15 NA NA CATSRAGDPYNEQFF TGTGCCACCAGCAGAGCCGGGGATCCCTACAATGAGCAGTTCTTC
TRBJ1-2 TRBV9 NA NA CASSVGSGQGYTF TGTGCCAGCAGCGTAGGGTCAGGGCAAGGCTACACCTTC
TRBJ2-7 TRBV19 TRBD1 NA CASNPGTGNYEQYF TGTGCCAGTAACCCAGGGACAGGAAACTACGAGCAGTACTTC
TRBJ1-1 TRBV2 NA NA CASIRRENTEAFF TGTGCCAGCATCCGGCGGGAGAACACTGAAGCTTTCTTT
TRBJ2-2 TRBV30 TRBD2 NA CAWSRLTSGSTGELFF TGTGCCTGGAGTAGGTTAACTAGCGGGAGTACCGGGGAGCTGTTTTTT
TRBJ1-1 TRBV9 NA NA CASSVGGVANTEAFF TGTGCCAGCAGCGTAGGGGGGGTAGCGAACACTGAAGCTTTCTTT
TRBJ1-3 TRBV6-5 NA NA CASSRPGASGNTIYF TGTGCCAGCAGTCGTCCGGGAGCCTCTGGAAACACCATATATTTT
TRBJ2-7 TRBV4-2 NA many CASSQLEGASYEQYF TGTGCCAGCAGCCAATTGGAGGGAGCCTCCTACGAGCAGTACTTC
TRBJ2-7 TRBV28 TRBD1 NA CASSLRDRGYEQYF TGTGCCAGCAGTTTAAGGGACAGGGGCTACGAGCAGTACTTC
TRBJ2-7 TRBV11-2 TRBD2 NA CASSVSGIYEQYF TGTGCCAGCAGCGTTAGCGGGATCTACGAGCAGTACTTC
TRBJ1-1 TRBV7-2 NA NA CASSLDRPGRNTEAFF TGTGCCAGCAGCTTAGACAGACCAGGCAGGAACACTGAAGCTTTCTTT
TRBJ1-2 TRBV7-9 TRBD1 NA CASSFGTGGAGYTF TGTGCCAGCAGCTTTGGGACAGGGGGTGCTGGCTACACCTTC